This T cell receptor (beta chain) stems from a study of blood T cell repertoires in COVID-19. At the level of the study: Specimens from acute and convalescent COVID-19 originated in the United States, Italy and Spain. Sample material is recorded as cDNA or gDNA derived from T cells, B-cell-depleted T cells, or PBMCs.

The Seattle patients, enrolled during active infection, were followed longitudinally. The V and J ends lost 6 bases and 5 bases, in that order; junction bases with no gene match: 7. The germline V gene has CDR1 ENHRY and CDR2 SYGVKD. The CDR3 is 14 amino acids. As handled by the study authors: The assay estimated nucleated cells by amplifying reference gene primers. The protocol was immunoSEQ multiplex PCR, while the TCRdb copy is restricted to in-frame clones and leaves out a portion. V, J and clone size are taken as reported in that table, and D and trimming were inferred from the DNA itself. Of approximately 120,000 clones listed, 70% to 75% were seen once; the top ten hold about 6.3%. In the case of this clone: The sample has other DNA sequences that encode this CDR3 too.

The source of this sequence is an elderly man with COVID-19, enrolled during active disease. The rearrangement uses TRBV10-3 and TRBJ1-1, with TRBD1 identical over 9 bases. The sequencing input was peripheral blood. The CDR3 sequence: CAIRAGQGWTEAFF. CDR3 DNA: TGTGCCATCAGGGCGGGACAGGGTTGGACTGAAGCTTTCTTT.